The 3 T cell receptor beta chains given below trace back to one sample, sequenced in a study of blood T cell repertoires in COVID-19. Sequencing used immunoSEQ multiplex PCR; TCRdb keeps in-frame clones, though not all of them. The sample records 130,000 or so clones, 88% being singletons. The sequencing input was peripheral blood. Every receptor here comes from a man aged 50 to 60 with acute or convalescent COVID-19.

The rearrangement links TRBV6-5 to TRBJ2-3, with TRBD2 identical over 8 bases. V lost 5 bases, J lost 10 bases, and 5 bases stayed unmatched. The CDR3 runs to 12 residues. CDR1 is MNHEY and CDR2 is SVGAGI in the germline V gene. The CDR3 coding sequence is TGTGCCAGCAGTCACCCGGGACTAGCGCAGTATTTT. Its protein is CASSHPGLAQYF.

V gene TRBV27 combines with J gene TRBJ1-2; perhaps TRBD1 as D (6 bases). Per germline, CDR1 MNHEY and CDR2 SMNVEV (reference sequence). The CDR3 consists of 15 residues. V shed 5 bases and J shed 7 bases, with 20 bases lying between them. The CDR3 sequence: CASSEQGSRLRGYTF. The DNA of the CDR3 is TGTGCCAGCAGTGAACAGGGATCTAGGCTACGTGGCTACACCTTC.

The rearrangement uses TRBV9 and TRBJ1-2, with no clear D. Germline V CDR1 and CDR2: SGDLS, YYNGEE. The V end was cut by 3 bases, the J end by 5 bases, with 29 bases between. The length of the CDR3 is 19 residues. The CDR3 spells CASSDPEDPEGQMGYGYTF. The CDR3 nucleotides read TGTGCCAGCAGCGACCCAGAGGACCCAGAGGGTCAAATGGGTTATGGCTACACCTTC.